The entry below describes one T cell receptor beta chain. The antigen is not known. The data belong to a study of cytomegalovirus exposure and HLA in healthy donors. Overall study findings and caveats: Some segments of the V type, notably TRBV6-2 and TRBV6-3, were excluded as indistinguishable.

This CDR3 contains 14 residues. J gave up 2 bases and V 8 bases, and 5 bases lay outside the gene matches. CDR1 and CDR2 (germline): LGHNA, YNFKEQ. The PCR ran on 60 Vbeta and 13 Jbeta primers. Sequencing used immunoSEQ multiplex PCR; TCRdb keeps in-frame clones, though not all of them. Of a few hundred thousand clones in the sample, over 90% are singletons; the top ten hold approximately 1.5%. The sequenced material came from PBMCs. This TCR was recovered from a girl aged 2-15 years in good health and CMV-seronegative. V usage is TRBV4-2 and J usage is TRBJ2-7, with TRBD2 identical over 11 bases. The CDR3 protein is CASGASGRTYEQYF. CDR3 in DNA: TGTGCCAGCGGTGCTAGCGGGAGGACCTACGAGCAGTACTTC.